This T cell receptor beta chain came from a study of shared clonotypes between healthy human individuals. The CDR3 contains 14 residues. The germline V and J ends were trimmed by 10 bases and 6 bases, with 20 bases remaining between them. Germline CDR1 is SNHLY and CDR2 is FYNNEI. Positively selected for CCR7, the CD45RO-negative cells used as naive CD8 cells excluded terminally differentiated effector memory CD45RA+ cells. Sequencing used immunoSEQ multiplex PCR; TCRdb keeps in-frame clones, though not all of them. The sample records nearly 2 million clones, about 95% being singletons. This clonotype was obtained from a man younger than 35 in good health. The material sequenced was naive CD8+ T cells sorted from blood. The chain employs TRBV2 and TRBJ2-3; D is possibly TRBD2 (5 bases). CDR3 sequence (DNA): TGTGCCATCATGGGCGGATCCGGCGGGGATACGCAGTATTTT. Its translation is CAIMGGSGGDTQYF.